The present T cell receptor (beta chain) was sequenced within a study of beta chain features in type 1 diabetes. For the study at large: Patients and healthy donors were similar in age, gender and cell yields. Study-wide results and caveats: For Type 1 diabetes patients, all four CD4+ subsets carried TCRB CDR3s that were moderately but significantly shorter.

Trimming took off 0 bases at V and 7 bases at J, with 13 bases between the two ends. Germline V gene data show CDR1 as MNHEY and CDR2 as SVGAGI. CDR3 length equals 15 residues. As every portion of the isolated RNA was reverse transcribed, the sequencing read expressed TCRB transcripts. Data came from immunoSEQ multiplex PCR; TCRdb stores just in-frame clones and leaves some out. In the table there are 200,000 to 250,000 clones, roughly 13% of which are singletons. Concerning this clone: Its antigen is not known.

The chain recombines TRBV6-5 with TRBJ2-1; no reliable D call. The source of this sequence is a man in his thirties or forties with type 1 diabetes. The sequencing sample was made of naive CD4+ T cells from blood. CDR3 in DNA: TGTGCCAGCAGTTACTCGGTGTCTAATCGGAATGAGCAGTTCTTC. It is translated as CASSYSVSNRNEQFF.